The entry below gives a single T cell receptor (beta chain) sequence along with its context. Its antigen is still unknown. This CDR3 is built from 16 residues. Germline CDR1 reads SGHVS; CDR2 reads FQNEAQ. V was pared by 1 base and J by 2 bases, with 14 bases between. Original processing notes: It was from CDR3 differences across clinicopathological groups that a distant-metastasis classifier for papillary thyroid cancer was built. MiXCR reprocessed the PCR reads for TCRdb. Here the V and J calls rest on TCRdb's processing, not on the authors' analysis. This sample carries around 30,000 clones, around 22% of them seen once, and the ten largest clones take under 2.5%. Before thyroid surgery, none of the patients had received any treatment. The sample belongs to a study of metastatic and nonmetastatic thyroid tumors. Overall study: Thyroid patients, malignant and benign, had repertoires compared across blood and tumor or nodule tissue. General study findings and limits: The study reportedly found significantly higher TCR beta diversity in malignant thyroid tumors than benign nodules, in blood and tumor.

This sequence joins TRBV7-8 and TRBJ2-5; TRBD2 is a possible D gene (6 bases). This clonotype was obtained from a female donor with papillary thyroid cancer or a benign thyroid nodule (not recorded which). Some clones in this sample may be carry-over from other donors' samples. The sequenced material came from blood. The CDR3 protein is CASSLVLGLSQETQYF. In nucleotides, the CDR3 is TGTGCCAGCAGCTTAGTTCTAGGACTATCACAAGAGACCCAGTACTTC.